The T cell receptor beta chain under discussion was sequenced for a study of shared clonotypes between healthy human individuals. A note on this clone: Its target is unknown.

Study results and caveats: Rarefaction showed that sequencing of sorted subsets was incomplete (despite large depth).

The repertoire was sequenced with immunoSEQ multiplex PCR; TCRdb's copy has only in-frame clones and lacks some. This table has fewer than 3 million clones, about nine tenths appearing once. The germline V gene encodes CDR1 SGHRS and CDR2 YFSETQ. The V segment lost 6 bases and the J segment 6 bases; nucleotides outside the gene matches: 9. The CDR3 has 15 residues. The chain carries TRBV5-1 and TRBJ2-1; 10 nucleotides line up with TRBD2. Material for sequencing was naive CD4+ T cells from PBMCs. Subset here: CD45RA+ positively selected. This receptor was taken from a man between 18 and 29 years old in good health. Some clones in this sample may be carry-over from other donors' samples. The CDR3 is CASTPLGTSANEQFF. Here the CDR3 DNA reads TGCGCCAGCACCCCCTTGGGGACTAGCGCCAATGAGCAGTTCTTC.